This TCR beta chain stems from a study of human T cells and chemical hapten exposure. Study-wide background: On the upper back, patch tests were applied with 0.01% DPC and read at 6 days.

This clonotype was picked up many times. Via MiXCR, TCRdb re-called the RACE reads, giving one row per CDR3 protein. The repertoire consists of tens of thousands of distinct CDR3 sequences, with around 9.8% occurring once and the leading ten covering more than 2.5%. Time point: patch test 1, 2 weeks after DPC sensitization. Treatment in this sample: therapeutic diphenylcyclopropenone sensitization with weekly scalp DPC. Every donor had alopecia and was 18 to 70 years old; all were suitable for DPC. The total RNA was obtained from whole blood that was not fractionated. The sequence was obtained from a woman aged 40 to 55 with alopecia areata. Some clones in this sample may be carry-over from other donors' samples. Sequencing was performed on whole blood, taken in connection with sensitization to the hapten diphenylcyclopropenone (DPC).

CDR3 bases: TGCGCCAGCCCCAGGGAATCACCCTGTGCAACTAATGAAAAACTGTTTTTT. It is translated as CASPRESPCATNEKLFF. The chain employs TRBV10-1 and TRBJ1-4; TRBD1 is a possible D gene (5 bases). The V gene's germline CDR1 is WNHNN and CDR2 SYGVQD (reference sequence). This CDR3 is built from 17 residues. Between the trimmed V and J ends, which lost 8 bases and 0 bases, there was a span of 19 bases.